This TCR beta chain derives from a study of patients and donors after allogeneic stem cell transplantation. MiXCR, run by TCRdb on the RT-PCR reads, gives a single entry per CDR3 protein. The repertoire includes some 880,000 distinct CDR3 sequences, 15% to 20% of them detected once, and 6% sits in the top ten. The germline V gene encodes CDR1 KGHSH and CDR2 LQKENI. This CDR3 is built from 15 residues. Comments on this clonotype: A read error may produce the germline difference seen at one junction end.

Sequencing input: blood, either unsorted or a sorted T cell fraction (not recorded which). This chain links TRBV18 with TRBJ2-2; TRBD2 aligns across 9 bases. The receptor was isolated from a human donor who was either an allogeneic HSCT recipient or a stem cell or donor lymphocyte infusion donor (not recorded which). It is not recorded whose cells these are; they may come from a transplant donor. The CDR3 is CASSYGLAKTGELFF. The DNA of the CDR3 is TGTGCCAGCTCATACGGACTAGCGAAGACCGGGGAGCTGTTTTTT.